A selection of T cell receptor beta chains follows, all from one sample in a study of T cell responses to AZD1222 COVID-19 vaccine. Clones were read by immunoSEQ multiplex PCR, and TCRdb kept only the in-frame ones, dropping some. This repertoire shows 170,000 or so clones, 88% found once; its top ten account for approximately 10%. The sequences come from peripheral blood, collected 28 days after the second AZD1222 dose. The receptor set was obtained from an adult who received the AZD1222 COVID-19 vaccine. Each CDR3 is given without its conserved first and last residue.

>TRBV2|TRBJ1-5
ASSAFGSPEDSYQPQH
>TRBV9|TRBJ2-7
ASSVAPSYEQY
>TRBV5-1|TRBJ2-3
ASSSSVTDTQY
>TRBV19|TRBJ2-2
ASSIMGPYAGELF
>TRBV5-1|TRBJ2-5
ASSLVPGQGQGETQY
>TRBV5-6|TRBJ1-3
ASSLYSGNTIY
>TRBV7-2|TRBJ1-1
ASSLSDGGEAF
>TRBV20-1|TRBJ1-1
SASSGRNTEAF
>TRBV7-3|TRBJ2-1
ASSLRLAVENEQF
>TRBV29-1|TRBJ1-5
SVDPEGGRDQPQH
>TRBV19|TRBJ2-1
ASSIRGLAGAFNEQF
>TRBV27|TRBJ1-6
ASSPGQGHSPLH
>TRBV19|TRBJ1-1
ASSTGGIEAF
>TRBV2|TRBJ2-7
ASSEQGQGQY
>TRBV27|TRBJ2-1
ASSLGTPYNEQF